The 30 T cell receptor beta chains reported below all come from one sample, sequenced in a study of blood T cell repertoires in COVID-19. Only in-frame clones appear in the TCRdb table, and some are missing; sequencing was by immunoSEQ multiplex PCR. The table has 230,000 or so clones, 75% to 85% seen once. The sample taken for sequencing was peripheral blood. All receptors derive from an elderly woman with COVID-19, enrolled during active disease.

In DNA, the CDR3 is TGTGCCAGCAGGTTAACTAGGGATTATTTGAATGAGCAGTTCTTC. This translates into CASRLTRDYLNEQFF. V is TRBV27 and J is TRBJ2-1, with D possibly being TRBD2 (5 bases). Trimming shortened V by 6 bases and J by 7 bases, and 19 bases separated the two germline ends. CDR3 length: 15 residues. Looked up from germline, CDR1 is MNHEY and CDR2 is SMNVEV (reference sequence).

The chain has TRBV19 and TRBJ2-7; no reliable D call. V was shortened by 7 bases and J by 7 bases, with 17 bases between the two germline ends. Germline-derived CDR1 and CDR2 are LNHDA and SQIVND (reference sequence). The CDR3 runs to 13 residues. The CDR3 sequence is CASTPPASGEQYF. The CDR3 nucleotides read TGTGCCAGTACCCCCCCGGCCTCCGGGGAGCAGTACTTC.

The chain carries TRBV6-5 and TRBJ1-1; no clear D. The CDR3 consists of 15 residues. V lost 2 bases and J 1 base, leaving 11 bases between the germline ends. The V gene's germline CDR1 is MNHEY and CDR2 SVGAGI. The CDR3 bases are TGTGCCAGCAGTTACCAACCGGGGAAGAACACTGAAGCTTTCTTT. Translated, it gives CASSYQPGKNTEAFF.

The CDR3 DNA sequence: TGTGCCAGCAGTGAGGGAGCTAGCGGGCCTAGCGATACGCAGTATTTT. This sequence encodes CASSEGASGPSDTQYF. This chain links TRBV6-1 with TRBJ2-3, with 8 bases fitting TRBD2. CDR1 is MNHNS and CDR2 is SASEGT in the germline V gene. The CDR3 spans 16 residues. Trimming removed 3 bases from V and 6 bases from J; junction bases left unmatched: 11.

The chain is built from TRBV11-1 and TRBJ2-3; TRBD1 aligns across 9 bases. V lost 4 bases, J lost 3 bases, and 8 bases stayed unmatched. Germline values: CDR1 SGHAT, CDR2 FQDESV (reference sequence). The length of the CDR3 is 16 residues. Here the CDR3 DNA reads TGTGCCAGCAGCTCACGGACAGGGGTTGGGACAGATACGCAGTATTTT. Translating gives CASSSRTGVGTDTQYF.

The chain joins TRBV19 to TRBJ1-2, with a possible D match to TRBD1 (5 bases). The germline V and J ends were trimmed by 4 bases and 7 bases, with 10 bases remaining between them. Per germline, CDR1 LNHDA and CDR2 SQIVND (reference sequence). CDR3 length: 12 residues. The CDR3 reads CASSRGGLGYTF. The CDR3 nucleotides read TGTGCCAGTAGTAGGGGGGGACTTGGCTACACCTTC.

The chain uses TRBV28 and TRBJ1-4; no definite D call. Trimming removed 8 bases at V and 5 bases at J, with 18 bases between. The CDR3 has 15 amino acids. Germline CDR1 MDHEN, CDR2 SYDVKM. CDR3 in DNA: TGTGCCAGCGGGTGGGGTTCGGGGTTGAATGAAAAACTGTTTTTT. This sequence encodes CASGWGSGLNEKLFF. Based on the CDR3 plus reference TRBV28 and TRBJ1-4, the full variable domain is DVKVTQSSRYLVKRTGEKVFLECVQDMDHENMFWYRQDPGLGLRLIYFSYDVKMKEKGDIPEGYSVSREKKERFSLILESASTNQTSMYLCASGWGSGLNEKLFFGSGTQLSVL.

This clone was recorded a few times. The chain links TRBV19 to TRBJ2-7; 9 nucleotides line up with TRBD1. CDR3 size: 15 residues. The V gene's germline CDR1 is LNHDA and CDR2 SQIVND (reference sequence). The ends lost 5 bases at V and 2 bases at J; junction bases unmatched: 7. The CDR3 DNA reads TGTGCCAGTAGTGTTCCCGGGACAGGGACCTACGAGCAGTACTTC. Translating gives CASSVPGTGTYEQYF.

This rearrangement joins TRBV7-2 to TRBJ2-3; D may be TRBD1 (6 bases). The CDR3 contains 13 residues. CDR1 is SGHTA and CDR2 is FQGNSA in the germline V gene. Deletions cut 3 bases from V and 6 bases from J, with 10 bases between. CDR3 sequence: CASSFQGSDTQYF. CDR3 sequence (DNA): TGTGCCAGCAGCTTCCAGGGGTCGGATACGCAGTATTTT.

The V gene is TRBV27, the J gene TRBJ1-4; D perhaps matches TRBD1 (6 bases). CDR1 and CDR2 (germline): MNHEY, SMNVEV (reference sequence). V was clipped by 2 bases and J by 0 bases, with 10 bases between them. There are 16 residues in the CDR3. The CDR3 region is CASSLQGSPTNEKLFF. The CDR3 DNA reads as TGTGCCAGCAGTTTACAGGGGTCACCAACTAATGAAAAACTGTTTTTT.

The rearrangement uses TRBV6-2 or TRBV6-3 and TRBJ2-3; a possible D gene is TRBD2 (5 bases). The length of the CDR3 is 15 residues. CDR1 and CDR2 (germline): MNHEY, SVGEGT. Trimming pared 2 bases from V and 1 base from J, leaving 10 bases between. CDR3 sequence: CASSYVGVGTDTQYF. The CDR3 nucleotides are TGTGCCAGCAGTTACGTCGGGGTCGGCACAGATACGCAGTATTTT.

The CDR3 DNA reads TGCGCCAGCAGCTTGGGCCAGGCTTACAATGAGCAGTTCTTC. This encodes CASSLGQAYNEQFF. V usage is TRBV5-1 and J usage is TRBJ2-1; the D is unclear. With 0 bases removed from V and 4 bases from J, the gap between germline ends came to 8 bases. Germline CDR1 is SGHRS and CDR2 is YFSETQ. There are 14 residues in the CDR3.

V gene TRBV18 combines with J gene TRBJ1-2, with D hard to call. The CDR3 is 13 amino acids. Germline V gene data show CDR1 as KGHSH and CDR2 as LQKENI. V was shortened by 3 bases and J by 4 bases, with 9 bases between the two germline ends. CDR3 nucleotide sequence: TGTGCCAGCTCACCCGGGAATAGCTATGGCTACACCTTC. It yields the protein CASSPGNSYGYTF.

The chain uses TRBV9 and TRBJ1-4, with unresolved D. With 2 bases removed from V and 7 bases from J, the gap between germline ends came to 12 bases. The V gene's germline CDR1 is SGDLS and CDR2 YYNGEE. The CDR3 runs to 14 residues. Here the CDR3 DNA reads TGTGCCAGCAGCGTTTCAGGATATAGTGAAAAACTGTTTTTT. Translation gives CASSVSGYSEKLFF.

The chain recombines TRBV11-2 with TRBJ2-1, with a tentative D call TRBD2 (6 bases). The V end lost 1 base, the J end lost 8 bases, and 9 bases lay between the germline ends. The CDR3 extends over 13 amino acids. Germline CDR1 SGHAT, CDR2 FQNNGV. CDR3 residues: CASSLGLVHEQFF. In DNA, the CDR3 is TGTGCCAGCAGCTTAGGACTAGTCCATGAGCAGTTCTTC.

The genes are TRBV19 and TRBJ1-5; no firm D call. The CDR3 runs 15 residues. Per germline, CDR1 LNHDA and CDR2 SQIVND (reference sequence). V was trimmed by 11 bases and J by 3 bases, leaving 20 bases between them. CDR3 coding DNA: TGTGCCTCACATATAGGAACAGCTTTCAATCAGCCCCAGCATTTT. This translates into CASHIGTAFNQPQHF.

The V gene is TRBV5-1, the J gene TRBJ1-2; 9 nucleotides agree with TRBD1. The CDR3 length is 17 residues. The junction had 19 bases not matched to a gene; V was cut back by 5 bases and J by 8 bases. The germline V gene encodes CDR1 SGHRS and CDR2 YFSETQ. The CDR3 here is CASRTVETGQGRTGYTF. DNA for the CDR3: TGCGCCAGCAGAACAGTGGAAACGGGACAGGGAAGGACAGGCTACACCTTC.

The V and J genes are TRBV3-1 (or the pseudogene TRBV3-2) and TRBJ2-1; 11 bases are a match to TRBD2. Germline V gene sequence: CDR1 LGHDT, CDR2 YNNKEL (reference sequence). This CDR3 is 15 amino acids long. J lost 4 bases, V lost 4 bases, and 3 bases had no gene match. The CDR3 nucleotides read TGTGCCAGCAGCCGAGGGACTAGCGGATACAATGAGCAGTTCTTC. Its protein is CASSRGTSGYNEQFF.

This clone was picked up a small number of times. This chain joins TRBV5-4 and TRBJ1-1; D is possibly TRBD1 (5 bases). Per the germline V gene, CDR1 is SGHNT and CDR2 is YYREEE (reference sequence). V was trimmed by 4 bases and J by 1 base, leaving 11 bases between them. The CDR3 length is 14 residues. The DNA of the CDR3 is TGTGCCAGCAGCGCGATCAGGGAGAACACTGAAGCTTTCTTT. This codes for CASSAIRENTEAFF.

The rearrangement links TRBV28 to TRBJ1-4, with 7 nucleotides matching TRBD1. Trimming at V came to 5 bases and at J to 5 bases, leaving 8 bases not matched to a gene. In germline, CDR1 is MDHEN, CDR2 SYDVKM. The CDR3 runs 15 residues. DNA for the CDR3: TGTGCCAGCAGTATTGCCGGGACAGCAAATGAAAAACTGTTTTTT. Protein product: CASSIAGTANEKLFF.

This rearrangement joins TRBV4-3 to TRBJ1-1; no reliable D call. CDR3 length equals 16 residues. CDR1 and CDR2 (germline): LGHNA, YSLEER. V lost 1 base to trimming and J lost 0 bases, with 12 bases between them. The CDR3 DNA reads TGCGCCAGCAGCCAAGCCACAGAAGGATTGAACACTGAAGCTTTCTTT. It specifies CASSQATEGLNTEAFF.

J is TRBJ2-2 and V is TRBV19; D remains ambiguous. V was shortened by 3 bases and J by 2 bases, with 10 bases between the two germline ends. Germline V gene data show CDR1 as LNHDA and CDR2 as SQIVND (reference sequence). The CDR3 spans 15 residues. The CDR3 loop reads CASSMWQANTGELFF. The CDR3 DNA sequence: TGTGCCAGTAGTATGTGGCAGGCCAACACCGGGGAGCTGTTTTTT.

The rearrangement joins TRBV6-5 to TRBJ1-1, with 7 bases that match TRBD1. Germline V gene lookup returns CDR1 MNHEY and CDR2 SVGAGI. After removal of 5 bases from V and 5 bases from J, the junction contained 8 bases not matched to a gene. CDR3 length equals 14 residues. The CDR3 DNA sequence: TGTGCCAGCAGTATTGGAAGGGGGCGGACTGAAGCTTTCTTT. Residues: CASSIGRGRTEAFF.

This sequence joins TRBV19 and TRBJ2-3, with a tentative D call TRBD2 (6 bases). CDR3 length: 14 amino acids. With 3 bases removed from V and 5 bases from J, the gap between germline ends came to 12 bases. Looked up from germline, CDR1 is LNHDA and CDR2 is SQIVND (reference sequence). The CDR3 sequence is CASSMGGVGDTQYF. The CDR3 DNA is TGTGCCAGTAGTATGGGGGGAGTCGGAGATACGCAGTATTTT.

The V call is TRBV24-1, the J call TRBJ2-1; 8 bases agree with TRBD2. This CDR3 region has 16 residues. The germline V gene has CDR1 KGHDR and CDR2 SFDVKD. Trimming cost V 4 bases and J 3 bases; bases outside gene matches: 7. CDR3 DNA: TGTGCCACCAGTGACTCACTAGCGGAAGTCTACAATGAGCAGTTCTTC. Residues: CATSDSLAEVYNEQFF.

The CDR3 loop is CASSPGGSFGNEQFF. The CDR3 DNA is TGTGCCAGCAGCCCGGGGGGGAGTTTTGGGAATGAGCAGTTCTTC. This sequence joins TRBV7-2 and TRBJ2-1, with 8 bases aligning to TRBD2. The CDR3 spans 15 residues. Trimming removed 5 bases from V and 7 bases from J; junction bases left unmatched: 10. Germline V gene data show CDR1 as SGHTA and CDR2 as FQGNSA.

Only one count was recorded for this clone. The chain has TRBV19 and TRBJ2-7; 11 bases map to TRBD2. The germline CDR1 and CDR2 sequences are LNHDA and SQIVND (reference sequence). The CDR3 is made up of 14 amino acids. V shed 5 bases, J shed 5 bases, and the junction held 5 bases outside the gene matches. The CDR3 is CASSRLAGGDEQYF. The CDR3 DNA reads as TGTGCCAGTAGTCGGCTAGCGGGAGGCGACGAGCAGTACTTC.

The J gene is TRBJ1-2, the V gene TRBV19, with D possibly being TRBD1 (5 bases). Germline V lookup: CDR1 LNHDA, CDR2 SQIVND (reference sequence). The germline V and J ends were trimmed by 3 bases and 8 bases, with 10 bases remaining between them. The CDR3 runs 12 residues. CDR3 bases: TGTGCCAGTAGTATCAGGGATAGAGGCTACACCTTC. It codes for CASSIRDRGYTF.

This sequence joins TRBV12-3 or TRBV12-4 and TRBJ1-4; weak D call: TRBD1 (6 bases). V was clipped by 11 bases and J by 10 bases, with 17 bases between them. This CDR3 contains 12 residues. Written as DNA, the CDR3 is TGTGCCCTCGTTTCCGGGACATTAAAACTGTTTTTT. It is translated as CALVSGTLKLFF.

V is TRBV7-3 and J is TRBJ2-5, with TRBD2 matching 8 bases. Losses at the gene ends were 6 bases for V and 5 bases for J; bases not matched to a gene: 5. The CDR3 extends over 13 amino acids. Per germline, CDR1 SGHTA and CDR2 FQGTGA. The CDR3 DNA sequence: TGTGCCAGCAGTCGGGGGGGCCATGAGACCCAGTACTTC. Translation gives CASSRGGHETQYF.